The T cell receptor (beta chain) under discussion was sequenced for a study of T cells in Graves' hyperthyroidism and ophthalmopathy. This clonotype showed up many times. Germline CDR1 reads LNHDA; CDR2 reads SQIVND (reference sequence). The CDR3 contains 16 residues. V lost 3 bases to trimming and J lost 4 bases; unmatched junction nucleotides: 10. TCR beta CDR3 regions were amplified from RNA transcripts. An initial round of RT-PCR targeting the TCR CDR3 relied on the HTBI primer set. In TCRdb, the multiplex PCR reads were re-called with MiXCR into one record per CDR3 protein. The table shows 330,000 or so distinct CDR3 sequences, with 15% to 20% occurring only once.

The gene calls are TRBV19 and TRBJ1-1, with 8 bases matching TRBD1. The sequenced material came from blood. This receptor was identified in a woman aged 40 to 49 with Graves' ophthalmopathy. The chain's CDR3 is CASSIGQGAAGTEAFF. The CDR3, as DNA: TGTGCCAGTAGTATCGGTCAGGGGGCCGCGGGCACTGAAGCTTTCTTT.